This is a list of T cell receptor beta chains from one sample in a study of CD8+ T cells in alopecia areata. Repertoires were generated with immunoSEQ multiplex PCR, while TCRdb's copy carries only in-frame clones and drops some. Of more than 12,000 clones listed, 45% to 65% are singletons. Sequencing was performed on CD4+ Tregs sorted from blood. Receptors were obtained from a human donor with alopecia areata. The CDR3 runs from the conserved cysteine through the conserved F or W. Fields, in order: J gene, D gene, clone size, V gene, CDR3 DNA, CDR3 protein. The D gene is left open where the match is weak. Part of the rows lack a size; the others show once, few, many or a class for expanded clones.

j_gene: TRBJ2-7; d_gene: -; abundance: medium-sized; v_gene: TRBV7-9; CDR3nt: TGTGCCAGCAGCTTAGGAGCGGGCAGGATAACCTACGAGCAGTACTTC; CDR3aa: CASSLGAGRITYEQYF
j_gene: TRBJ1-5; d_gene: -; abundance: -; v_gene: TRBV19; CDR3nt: TGTGCCAGTAGTTTTGTGGGGATTAGCAATCAGCCCCAGCATTTT; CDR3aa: CASSFVGISNQPQHF
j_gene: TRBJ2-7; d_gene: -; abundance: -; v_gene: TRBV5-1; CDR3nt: TGCGCCAGCAGACGTCTGACCGAGGCCAACGAGCAGTACTTC; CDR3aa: CASRRLTEANEQYF
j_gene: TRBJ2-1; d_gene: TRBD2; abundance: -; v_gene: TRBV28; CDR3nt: TGTGCCAGCAGTGAGACACGGACTAGCGGGAGGGCAGGGGAGCAGTTCTTC; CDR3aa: CASSETRTSGRAGEQFF
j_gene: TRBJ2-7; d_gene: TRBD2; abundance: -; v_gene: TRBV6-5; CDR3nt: TGTGCCAGCAGTCGACTAGCGGGAGACCTGAACTTC; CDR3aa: CASSRLAGDLNF
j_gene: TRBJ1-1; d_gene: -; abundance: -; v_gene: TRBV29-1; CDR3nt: TGCAGCGTTCTGCGGTGGGGCACTGAAGCTTTCTTT; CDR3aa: CSVLRWGTEAFF
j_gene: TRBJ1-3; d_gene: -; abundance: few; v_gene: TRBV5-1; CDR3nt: TGCGCCAGCAGCTTTGGAACCTCTGGAAACACCATATATTTT; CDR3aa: CASSFGTSGNTIYF
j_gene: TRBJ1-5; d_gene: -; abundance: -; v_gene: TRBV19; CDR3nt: TGTGCCAGCGGACGGATTAGCAATCAGCCCCAGCATTTT; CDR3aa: CASGRISNQPQHF
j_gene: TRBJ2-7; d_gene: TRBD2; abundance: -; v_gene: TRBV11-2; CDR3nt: TGTGCCAGCAGCTCCGGATGGAGGGGACTAGAGGAGCAGTACTTC; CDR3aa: CASSSGWRGLEEQYF
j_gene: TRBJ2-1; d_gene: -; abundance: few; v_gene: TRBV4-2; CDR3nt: TGTGCCAGCAGCAAAGCGACTGGCCCTGACAATGAGCAGTTCTTC; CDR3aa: CASSKATGPDNEQFF
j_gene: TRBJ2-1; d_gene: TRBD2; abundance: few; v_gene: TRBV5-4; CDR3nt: TGTGCCAGCAGCCTCGGACTAGCGGGAGTTCGGGGTGAGCAGTTCTTC; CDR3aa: CASSLGLAGVRGEQFF
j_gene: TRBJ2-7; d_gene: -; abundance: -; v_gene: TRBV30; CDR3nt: TGTGCCTGGAGTGTACAGGATGAGCAGTACTTC; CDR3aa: CAWSVQDEQYF
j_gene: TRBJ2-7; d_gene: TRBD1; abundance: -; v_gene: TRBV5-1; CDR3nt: TGCGCCAGCAGCTTAGGACAGGGCGAGCAGTACTTC; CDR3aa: CASSLGQGEQYF
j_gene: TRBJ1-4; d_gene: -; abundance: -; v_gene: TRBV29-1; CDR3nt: TGCAGCGTTGTAACGGTGGATGAAAAACTGTTTTTT; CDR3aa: CSVVTVDEKLFF
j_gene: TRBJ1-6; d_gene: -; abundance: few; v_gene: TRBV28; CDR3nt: TGTGCCAGCAGTGTGGGAGCACCCCTCCACTTT; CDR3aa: CASSVGAPLHF
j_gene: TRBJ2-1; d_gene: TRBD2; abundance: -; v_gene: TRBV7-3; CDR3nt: TGTGCCAGCAGCCCAGCGGGGGATGAGCAGTTCTTC; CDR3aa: CASSPAGDEQFF
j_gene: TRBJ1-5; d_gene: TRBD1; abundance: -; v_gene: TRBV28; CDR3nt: TGTGCCAGCAGTGTCCTCGGACAGGGGGCCCCACGGCCCCAGCATTTT; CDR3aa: CASSVLGQGAPRPQHF
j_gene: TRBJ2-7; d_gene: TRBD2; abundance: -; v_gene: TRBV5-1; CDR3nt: TGCGCCAGCAGCTTGCAAGCGGGAGGGCCCTACGAGCAGTACTTC; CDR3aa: CASSLQAGGPYEQYF
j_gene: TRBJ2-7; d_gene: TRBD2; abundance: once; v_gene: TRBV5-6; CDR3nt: TGTGCCAGCAGCTTGTTGACTAGCGGAAAGTACGAGCAGTACTTC; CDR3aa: CASSLLTSGKYEQYF
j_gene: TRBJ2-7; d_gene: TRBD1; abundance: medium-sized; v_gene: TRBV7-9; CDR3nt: TGTGCCAGCAGCGGGATTGGACAGGACCCCTACGAGCAGTACTTC; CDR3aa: CASSGIGQDPYEQYF
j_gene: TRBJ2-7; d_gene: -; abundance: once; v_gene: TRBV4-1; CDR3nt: TGCGCCAGCAGCCGATCCGACAGTTACGAGCAGTACTTC; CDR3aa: CASSRSDSYEQYF
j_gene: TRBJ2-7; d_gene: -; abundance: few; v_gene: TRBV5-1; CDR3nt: TGCGCCAGCAGCTTGGGCCTACTCTACGAGCAGTACTTC; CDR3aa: CASSLGLLYEQYF
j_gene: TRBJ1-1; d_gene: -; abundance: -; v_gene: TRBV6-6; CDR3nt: TGTGCCAGCAGTTACTCCTCTAAAACGGGAGGGGCTTTCTTT; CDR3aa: CASSYSSKTGGAFF
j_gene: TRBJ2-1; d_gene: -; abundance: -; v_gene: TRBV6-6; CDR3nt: TGTGCCAGCAGTTACGCCTCCCCGGGACTTAACAATGAGCAGTTCTTC; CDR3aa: CASSYASPGLNNEQFF
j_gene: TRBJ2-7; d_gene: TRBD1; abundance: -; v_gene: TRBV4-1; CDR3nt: TGCGCCAGCAGCCCAAAGGGGACAGGCCCCTACGAGCAGTACTTC; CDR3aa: CASSPKGTGPYEQYF
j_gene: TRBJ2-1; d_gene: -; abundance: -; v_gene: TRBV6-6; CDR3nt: TGTGCCAGCAGTTACGGGACCCTATACAATGAGCAGTTCTTC; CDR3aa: CASSYGTLYNEQFF
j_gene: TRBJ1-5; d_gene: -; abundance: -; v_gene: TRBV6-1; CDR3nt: TGTGCCAGCAGTGATCGGACGGGGGATCAGCCCCAGCATTTT; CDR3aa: CASSDRTGDQPQHF
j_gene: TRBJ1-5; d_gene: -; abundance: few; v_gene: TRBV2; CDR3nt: TGTGCCGTCGGCGGGGAGCCTTATAGCAATCAGCCCCAGCATTTT; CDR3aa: CAVGGEPYSNQPQHF
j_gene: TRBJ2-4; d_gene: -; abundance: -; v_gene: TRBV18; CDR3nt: TGTGCCAGCTCACCGAGCGGTCTAGCCAAAAACATTCAGTACTTC; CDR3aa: CASSPSGLAKNIQYF
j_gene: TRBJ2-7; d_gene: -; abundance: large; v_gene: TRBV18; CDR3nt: TGTGCCAGCTCACCAGTAGCTGGTCGGTACGAGCAGTACTTC; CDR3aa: CASSPVAGRYEQYF
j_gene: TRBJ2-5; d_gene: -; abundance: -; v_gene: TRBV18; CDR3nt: TGTGCCAGCTCACCCGCTGCTTCGTACCAAGAGACCCAGTACTTC; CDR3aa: CASSPAASYQETQYF
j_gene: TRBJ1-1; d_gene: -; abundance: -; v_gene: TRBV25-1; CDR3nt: TGTGCCAGCAGTGAATTTAGTGCGGAAAAAGAAGCTTTCTTT; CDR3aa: CASSEFSAEKEAFF
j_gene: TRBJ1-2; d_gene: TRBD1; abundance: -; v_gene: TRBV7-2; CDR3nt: TGTGCCAGCAGCTTCTCGTCGGTCGACAGGGGGCGCCGAGGCTACACCTTC; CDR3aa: CASSFSSVDRGRRGYTF
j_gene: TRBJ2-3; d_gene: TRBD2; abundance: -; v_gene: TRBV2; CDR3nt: TGTGCCAGCATCACTAGCGGGAGGCCCAGCACAGATACGCAGTATTTT; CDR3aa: CASITSGRPSTDTQYF
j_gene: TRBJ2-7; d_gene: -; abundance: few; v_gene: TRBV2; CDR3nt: TGTGCCAGCAGTGAGGCCTCCGTCCTCTACGAGCAGTACTTC; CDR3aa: CASSEASVLYEQYF